These 15 T cell receptor beta chains were sequenced from one sample in a study of control samples from healthy donors and cancer patients. Libraries were prepared by immunoSEQ multiplex PCR; TCRdb keeps only in-frame clonotypes and omits some of them. Among fewer than 250,000 clones listed, about 89% were seen once. Sequencing was carried out using blood. These receptors were obtained from a man between 25 and 39 years old in good health.

The rearrangement joins TRBV2 to TRBJ1-5; a weak D match, TRBD1 (5 bases). Trimming shortened V by 2 bases and J by 2 bases, and 13 bases separated the two germline ends. The CDR3 runs 16 residues. Germline V CDR1 and CDR2: SNHLY, FYNNEI. DNA for the CDR3: TGTGCCAGCAGTGAACGCGGGGGTGAAGGCAATCAGCCCCAGCATTTT. Its translation is CASSERGGEGNQPQHF. Full variable domain (remainder filled in from reference TRBV2 and TRBJ1-5): EPEVTQTPSHQVTQMGQEVILRCVPISNHLYFYWYRQILGQKVEFLVSFYNNEISEKSEIFDDQFSVERPDGSNFTLKIRSTKLEDSAMYFCASSERGGEGNQPQHFGDGTRLSIL.

The chain has TRBV5-1 and TRBJ2-3; TRBD1 aligns across 7 bases. Germline V gives CDR1 SGHRS, CDR2 YFSETQ. The CDR3 is 14 residues long. The junction had 3 bases not matched to a gene; V was cut back by 1 base and J by 4 bases. CDR3 in DNA: TGCGCCAGCAGCTTGAGGCAGGGGGCAGATACGCAGTATTTT. This codes for CASSLRQGADTQYF.

J is TRBJ1-5 and V is TRBV2, with D unclear. Germline lookup yields CDR1 SNHLY and CDR2 FYNNEI. V was trimmed by 7 bases and J by 3 bases, leaving 10 bases between them. The CDR3 loop spans 13 amino acids. This CDR3 is CASKLQLNQPQHF. The CDR3 bases are TGTGCCAGCAAATTACAGCTCAATCAGCCCCAGCATTTT.

J is TRBJ2-3 and V is TRBV10-1; D gene unclear. The CDR3 covers 15 residues. The germline V and J ends were trimmed by 0 bases and 5 bases, with 12 bases remaining between them. CDR1 WNHNN and CDR2 SYGVQD come from the germline V gene (reference sequence). For the CDR3, the DNA is TGCGCCAGCAGTGAGTCAACCCAGTACCGAGATACGCAGTATTTT. Translated, it gives CASSESTQYRDTQYF.

About this clone itself: The identical CDR3 is also encoded by other nucleotide sequences in the sample. CDR3 in amino acids: CASSGQGGYGYTF. The CDR3 bases are TGCGCCAGCAGCGGACAGGGAGGCTATGGCTACACCTTC. This chain uses TRBV5-1 with TRBJ1-2; 8 bases match TRBD1. The CDR3 runs to 13 residues. Germline lookup yields CDR1 SGHRS and CDR2 YFSETQ. The trim removed 4 bases at V and 4 bases at J, leaving 3 bases unmatched.

The V gene is TRBV23-1, the J gene TRBJ1-2; D not resolved. TRBV23-1 is filed as an ORF, its function uncertain. This CDR3 region has 9 residues. Here the CDR3 DNA reads TGCGACCGGCGGGGTGGCTACACCTTC. Residues: CDRRGGYTF.

This chain joins TRBV27 and TRBJ1-5, with 8 bases fitting TRBD1. The length of the CDR3 is 12 residues. Germline trimming cut 10 bases from V and 16 bases from J; bases unmatched to any gene: 15. Germline CDR1 is MNHEY and CDR2 is SMNVEV (reference sequence). CDR3 nucleotides: TGTGCCACCCATTCTGTGACAGGGGTCTTACATTTT. It encodes CATHSVTGVLHF.

The J gene is TRBJ2-3, the V gene TRBV5-8, with a tentative D call TRBD2 (5 bases). CDR3 length: 15 residues. In germline, CDR1 is SGHTS, CDR2 YDEGEE. The V end was cut by 3 bases, the J end by 4 bases, with 15 bases between. CDR3 region: CASSYSTTSADTQYF. The CDR3 bases are TGTGCCAGCAGCTATTCCACTACTAGTGCAGATACGCAGTATTTT.

The V call is TRBV6-1, the J call TRBJ1-1, with D possibly TRBD1 on 5 matching bases. V gave up 2 bases and J gave up 8 bases, with 12 bases separating them. This CDR3 contains 13 residues. The germline gives CDR1 MNHNS, CDR2 SASEGT. The CDR3 DNA sequence: TGTGCCAGCAGTGAACAGGGCTACAAGGAAGCTTTCTTT. Translated: CASSEQGYKEAFF.

The chain joins TRBV20-1 to TRBJ2-7, with a tentative D call TRBD1 (6 bases). The CDR3 runs 11 residues. The germline V and J ends were trimmed by 6 bases and 3 bases, with 9 bases remaining between them. Looked up from germline, CDR1 is DFQATT and CDR2 is SNEGSKA (reference sequence). This chain's CDR3 is CSARQDYEQYF. In DNA form, the CDR3 reads TGCAGTGCCAGACAGGACTACGAGCAGTACTTC.

This clone was observed a single time. V and J are TRBV14 and TRBJ1-3; unclear D gene. Trimming cost V 0 bases and J 0 bases, with 12 bases left between them. The CDR3 extends over 17 amino acids. Germline V gene data show CDR1 as SGHDN and CDR2 as FVKESK. The CDR3 DNA reads as TGTGCCAGCAGCCAAGATCTCGGTAGGAGCTCTGGAAACACCATATATTTT. Translation: CASSQDLGRSSGNTIYF.

The chain recombines TRBV27 with TRBJ2-2; D gene ambiguous. The CDR3 runs to 14 residues. V gave up 8 bases and J gave up 3 bases, with 13 bases separating them. CDR1 and CDR2 from the germline V gene are MNHEY and SMNVEV (reference sequence). The DNA of the CDR3 is TGTGCCAGCCATCCGCATGGGGACACCGGGGAGCTGTTTTTT. It encodes CASHPHGDTGELFF.

The rearrangement uses TRBV27 and TRBJ2-1, with D perhaps matching TRBD1 or TRBD2 (5 bases each). The V and J ends lost 4 bases and 0 bases respectively, with 13 bases between them. The CDR3 covers 16 residues. Germline V gene lookup returns CDR1 MNHEY and CDR2 SMNVEV (reference sequence). The CDR3 sequence: CASSSGTDSSYNEQFF. CDR3 DNA sequence: TGTGCCAGCAGTTCGGGGACGGATAGCTCCTACAATGAGCAGTTCTTC.

V gene TRBV6-6 combines with J gene TRBJ2-3; perhaps TRBD2 as D (6 bases). The CDR3 extends over 16 amino acids. Trimming took off 6 bases at V and 0 bases at J, with 16 bases between the two ends. Germline lookup yields CDR1 MNHNY and CDR2 SVGAGI (reference sequence). The CDR3 region has the DNA TGTGCCAGCAGGGATAGCGGCCCTGCTAGCACAGATACGCAGTATTTT. This sequence encodes CASRDSGPASTDTQYF.

The chain has TRBV30 and TRBJ1-4; the D is unclear. From germline, CDR1 is GTSNPN and CDR2 SVGIG (reference sequence). The CDR3 spans 14 residues. Trimming stripped 0 bases from V and 8 bases from J, with 13 bases between. The CDR3 reads CAWSVKIFREKLFF. The CDR3 DNA reads TGTGCCTGGAGTGTAAAGATCTTCAGGGAAAAACTGTTTTTT.